This record covers a single TCR beta chain. Antigen: not known. The same CDR3 can be traced to other DNA sequences in this sample. The record originates from a study of shared clonotypes between healthy human individuals. General study points: Naive CD4 clonotypes overlapped across a few donors at around 4.7%. Enrolling few donors narrowed the genetic and exposure-history diversity that was represented.

Caucasian adults residing in Nashville, Tennessee made up all the donors. A CD45RA+ naive subset and a CD45RA-negative memory subset were split from CD4+ cells. Some clones are missing from TCRdb's copy, which holds only in-frame ones; the method was immunoSEQ multiplex PCR. Of over a million clones detected, about 84% appear once; the ten largest clones hold around 0.61%. CDR3 size: 14 residues. The V gene's germline CDR1 is MNHEY and CDR2 SVGAGI. V lost 2 bases to trimming and J lost 3 bases, with 11 bases between them. Sequenced input: memory CD4+ T cells from PBMCs. Noted subset: CD45RA-negative fraction. This sequence joins TRBV6-5 and TRBJ2-7; D is perhaps TRBD1 (5 bases). The sequence came from a man between 18 and 29 years old in good health. Some clones in this sample may be carry-over from other donors' samples. The CDR3, as DNA: TGTGCCAGCAGTTACCGCGACAGAAACTACGAGCAGTACTTC. Encoded protein: CASSYRDRNYEQYF.